What follows is one T cell receptor beta chain and its context. This receptor's antigen is unknown. It has no much larger one-base neighbor in the sample; base qualities were not kept. The cohort comprised 670 or so healthy bone marrow donors. All cohort members were sampled while nominally healthy, although unrecorded immune exposures were likely present. The donor tested CMV seronegative, placing the donor among the 350 to 400 seronegative members of the cohort. A peripheral blood sample was provided by each donor, and peripheral blood mononuclear cells were used for TCR beta sequencing. The Qiagen DNeasy Blood Extraction Kit was used to extract genomic DNA from the blood cell samples. The library was obtained by the immunoSEQ multiplex PCR assay. A mixture of 60 forward primers for TCR Vbeta segments and 13 reverse primers for TCR Jbeta segments was used in the multiplex PCR. Amplification of the CDR3 region of rearranged TCR beta genes was performed with a multiplex PCR assay on genomic DNA. Amplified TCR beta libraries were sequenced as 87-base-pair reads on the Illumina HiSeq System. In the paper's pipeline: Across the 700 or so repertoires, a later analysis counted some 81 million unique TCR beta chains, roughly 11 million of which were shared by at least two donors. Raw reads were error-corrected and collapsed into unique sequences with a nearest-neighbor algorithm that merged closely related sequences to remove PCR and sequencing errors. Alignment of CDR3 sequences to IMGT reference sequences was used to assign V, D and J gene segments. For a sequence to be retained, a match of at least six nucleotides to both a V gene segment and a J gene segment was required. A rearrangement counted as productive if the CDR3 had no stop codons and remained in frame with V and J, and every other rearrangement counted as non-productive. CDR3 was defined according to IMGT convention as the region running from the second conserved V-encoded cysteine to the conserved J-encoded phenylalanine. In an earlier analysis of around 570 of the donors, sequences lacking an unambiguous match to a single V gene segment were excluded. An earlier analysis of approximately 590 of the donors called V segments functional above 56.7% productive rearrangements and segregating when the between-donor standard deviation exceeded 5%. A statistical classification framework was built for diagnosing cytomegalovirus status from the catalog of TCR beta chain sequences. In a later analysis, V and J genes were assigned by comparing TCR nucleotide sequences against IMGT/GENE-DB human TR gene sequences. The TCRdist pipeline was used in a later analysis to assign CDR3 sequences and most-parsimonious VDJ recombination scenarios. A later analysis defined each TCR beta chain by its CDR3 amino acid sequence plus V-gene family, and excluded reads lacking a unique V-gene family. To address suspected cross-contamination and a sequencing artifact, a later analysis removed roughly 580 highly shared, low-generation-probability nucleotide sequences. In a later analysis, a clonal expansion index was calculated for each public chain from normalized within-repertoire ranks of inferred template counts. Generation probabilities in a later analysis came from a VDJ recombination model fitted to out-of-frame rearrangements, and those results were checked against IGoR. In a later analysis, TCR-TCR, TCR-HLA and TCR-CMV co-occurrence was scored with hypergeometric tests, and a repertoire-size bias correction was applied to TCR pairs. To estimate false discovery rates, a later analysis permuted the HLA or CMV assignments 20 times. In a later analysis, co-occurring TCRs were grouped with DBSCAN, and TCRdist sequence similarity was added when clustering was performed within HLA-allele-positive subsets. Repertoires with fewer than 30,000 or more than 120,000 public chains, plus five repertoires with anomalous nucleotide sharing, were excluded from co-occurrence clustering. The immuneACCESS repertoire file appears here via TCRdb, limited to in-frame rearrangements. These files lack a portion of the clones; in checked studies, under half of the deficit traces to unresolved V genes, and the cause of the others is not known. D and trimming were read from the DNA, whereas the V and J calls and clone size are those reported in that table. The sample records 150,000 to 200,000 clones, approximately 78% of which are singletons. The ten largest clonotypes hold approximately 3.1% of the sample.

The CDR3 holds 15 amino acids from the cysteine to the phenylalanine. CDR3 DNA only is kept here, 45 bases in frame from base 1. The germline V and J ends show losses of 6 bases and 6 bases respectively, and no gene match explains 6 bases of the junction. CDR1 and CDR2 are drawn from the germline V gene (reference sequence): SGHAT, FQDESV. This specimen belongs to a study of cytomegalovirus exposure and HLA in healthy donors (dated by TCRdb to 2016 to 2017). Study-wide context: According to an earlier analysis of 587 of the donors, about 179 million T cells yielded over 90 million unique TCR beta sequences and less than 300 Gb of sequence data. Rather than drawing on any new phenotypic data, the later analysis identified candidate immune exposures from TCR beta sequences and the way those sequences occurred across donors. Class I and class II HLA loci were covered by the typing at four-digit resolution. All discovery cohort repertoires had been generated on a single sequencing platform. An early release that covered about 600 HLA-typed donors contained about 300 gigabases of sequencing data and tens of millions of unique TCR sequences. The aim of the study was to test whether cataloging public T cell receptors could identify signatures of past pathogen exposure. Alongside the repertoire data, information on donor age, sex, ethnicity and CMV serostatus was compiled. Across some 400 genotyped donors of the cohort, an average of roughly 250,000 unique TCR beta nucleotide sequences per donor were sequenced, and roughly 20% of those sequences were non-productive. To study patterns of TCR occurrence, a later analysis re-analyzed previously published TCR beta repertoires from around 700 donors and added high-resolution HLA genotyping. Using immunosequencing, the study profiled T cell repertoires from roughly 650 subjects and related those repertoires to cytomegalovirus serostatus. Of the roughly 400 genotyped donors, approximately 81% were placed in the genetic ancestry cluster associated with self-reported Caucasian donors. A later genetic analysis took genome-wide SNP genotypes for about 55% of the 666 donors and used that subset as a discovery cohort. Along with the approximately 620-subject first cohort, a separate validation cohort of 120 different subjects was used. Because of strong linkage in the cohort, roughly 5 DR-DQ haplotypes were treated as single units for association and clustering. An earlier analysis of several hundred of the donors applied high-throughput TCR beta sequencing to assess whether each TCR beta V gene segment acted as functional or pseudogenic. To predict cytomegalovirus infection status, the study brought together high-throughput TCR immunosequencing, statistical association of individual TCRs with disease status, and machine learning. Typing coverage varied by locus: 629-630 donors for A, B, C, DRB1 and DQB1; approximately 500 for DQA1; about 570 for DPA1; around 490 for DPB1. Beyond this particular receptor, the publication reports: Because some donors lacked HLA typing at each locus, the association tests relied only on the typed subset. Linkage disequilibrium might explain the correlated functional status among segregating V segments, but an unknown experimental factor could not be ruled out. In both the original and validation cohorts, the classifier was reported to diagnose cytomegalovirus status with high specificity and sensitivity. In a later analysis, the rate of TCR association differed among HLA loci, with DRB1 alleles having the most associated TCRs and HLA-C alleles having the fewest. The 87-base-pair reads could not distinguish some IMGT-functional V segments, including TRBV6-2 and TRBV6-3, so those segments were excluded. This cohort had only TCR beta chains sequenced, and the lack of alpha or paired-chain data limited which features could be detected. A total of roughly 160 TCR beta chains were listed by the study as associated with cytomegalovirus. Compared with the roughly 720-donor mean, donors in an Asian-associated ancestry cluster had fewer N-insertions in productive TCRs, according to a later genetic analysis. Broadly in line with IMGT annotations, most TCR beta V segments showed up in productive rearrangements about 87% or about 30% of the time in an earlier analysis of approximately 640 of the donors. It was suggested by the authors that the approach could potentially be generalized to other disease states and immunological phenotypes. In a later analysis, HLA-associated TCR beta chains showed more clonal expansion and lower generation probabilities than non-associated chains that were equally common. Presence/absence analyses assumed roughly uniform sequencing depth across donors, an assumption that may not hold. A further reported finding was that TCR beta sequences accurately predicted the HLA-A and HLA-B alleles for most subjects in the first cohort. Most CMV-associated TCR beta chains appeared to be HLA-restricted in a later analysis, and the HLA associations seemed to be driven largely by CMV exposure. While some public TCRs were present in many individuals, most TCR sequences turned up only very rarely across donors. At a false discovery rate of 0.05, a later analysis linked 16,951 TCR beta sequences to specific HLA alleles. The earlier analysis of about 600 of the donors excluded some 15 rarely observed V segments, including chromosome 9 orphons, because counts were too low. In vitro tests confirmed that three of the cytomegalovirus-associated TCR beta chains recognize cytomegalovirus antigens. A group of highly shared sequence variants was considered likely to be a technical artifact of the sequencing pipeline. According to a later analysis, parvovirus B19, influenza, CMV and Epstein-Barr virus appeared linked to several top co-occurrence clusters. CMV serostatus was the only immune exposure information available for the cohort. An association between a missense DCLRE1C variant and V-gene and J-gene trimming of TCR beta chains was found in a later genetic analysis and replicated in an independent cohort. Assigning TCR associations to individual alleles was difficult when HLA alleles, especially DR and DQ, strongly co-occurred.

This sequence uses TRBV11-1 and TRBJ1-4, with 11 bases in between that match TRBD1. The TCR originated in a woman aged 40 to 50 in good health and CMV-seronegative. The sequencing sample was made of PBMCs. In nucleotide form, the sequence is TGTGCCAGCAGTCGTCGGGGACAGGGGGATGAAAAACTGTTTTTT. It codes for CASSRRGQGDEKLFF. Joined to the reference TRBV11-1 and TRBJ1-4 proteins, this CDR3 gives the full variable domain: EAEVAQSPRYKITEKSQAVAFWCDPISGHATLYWYRQILGQGPELLVQFQDESVVDDSQLPKDRFSAERLKGVDSTLKIQPAELGDSAMYLCASSRRGQGDEKLFFGSGTQLSVL.